Listed below are T cell receptor beta chains from one sample, sequenced in a study of blood T cell repertoires in COVID-19. Clones were read by immunoSEQ multiplex PCR, and TCRdb kept only the in-frame ones, dropping some. The data hold 220,000 or so clones, with approximately 83% observed a single time. Source material: peripheral blood. These receptors came from a woman in her sixties or seventies with acute or convalescent COVID-19. CDR3s include the opening cysteine and the closing phenylalanine or tryptophan. Clone sizes are given selectively: once, few, many, or a class where the clone is expanded.

cdr3_aa j_call v_call clone_size
CASSLRDSAFF TRBJ2-1 TRBV12-3/TRBV12-4 NA
CANLLRPSTDTQYF TRBJ2-3 TRBV19 NA
CASSPTSGITEQYF TRBJ2-7 TRBV18 once
CASSPPRVSGNTIYF TRBJ1-3 TRBV18 NA
CASSSWGQSNSPLHF TRBJ1-6 TRBV27 NA
CATSEGDSYGYTF TRBJ1-2 TRBV24-1 NA
CASSLAGDYGYTF TRBJ1-2 TRBV5-1 NA
CASSSGQQNGYTF TRBJ1-2 TRBV19 NA
CASKRGDRVGQETQYF TRBJ2-5 TRBV5-1 NA
CASSPAGKNTEAFF TRBJ1-1 TRBV6-6 NA
CASSEPTGLSNQPQHF TRBJ1-5 TRBV6-1 NA
CASSYSPGLAGTDTQYF TRBJ2-3 TRBV6-2/TRBV6-3 NA
CASSLTSGETQYF TRBJ2-5 TRBV5-4 NA
CASSLYRVDNSPLHF TRBJ1-6 TRBV5-6 few
CASTSSGGANTGELFF TRBJ2-2 TRBV9 NA
CASSIETGFNEKLFF TRBJ1-4 TRBV7-9 NA
CASSGTGVGYTF TRBJ1-2 TRBV7-9 NA
CASSLAAGGRTEAFF TRBJ1-1 TRBV5-1 once
CASRLAGAADTQYF TRBJ2-3 TRBV2 NA
CASSLGAGGNTIYF TRBJ1-3 TRBV5-6 NA
CASSQSANYGYTF TRBJ1-2 TRBV3-1/TRBV3-2 NA
CASSLQVGNQPQHF TRBJ1-5 TRBV16 NA
CASREQGRNYGYTF TRBJ1-2 TRBV19 NA
CAWIIPGTRTNYGYTF TRBJ1-2 TRBV30 NA
CASNHSGGHYGYTF TRBJ1-2 TRBV5-1 NA
CASSETGLNTEAFF TRBJ1-1 TRBV6-1 NA
CSVEYRNIQYF TRBJ2-4 TRBV29-1 NA
CASSLAVGPEYEQYF TRBJ2-7 TRBV7-6 NA
CASSLVASGGDTQYF TRBJ2-3 TRBV7-2 NA
CAWSVLGGGGYTF TRBJ1-2 TRBV30 NA
CASSTTGYGYTF TRBJ1-2 TRBV5-1 NA
CASSFQGKAGNTIYF TRBJ1-3 TRBV5-1 NA